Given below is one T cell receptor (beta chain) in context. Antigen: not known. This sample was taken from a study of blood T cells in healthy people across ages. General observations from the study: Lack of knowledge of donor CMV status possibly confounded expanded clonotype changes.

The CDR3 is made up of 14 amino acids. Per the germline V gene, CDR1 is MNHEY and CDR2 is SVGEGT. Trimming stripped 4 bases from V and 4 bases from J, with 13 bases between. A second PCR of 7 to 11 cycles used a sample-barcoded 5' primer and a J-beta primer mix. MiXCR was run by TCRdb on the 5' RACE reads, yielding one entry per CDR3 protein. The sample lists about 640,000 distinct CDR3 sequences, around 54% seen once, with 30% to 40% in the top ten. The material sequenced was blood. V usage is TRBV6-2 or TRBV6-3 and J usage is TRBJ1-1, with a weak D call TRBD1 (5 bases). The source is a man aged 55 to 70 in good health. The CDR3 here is CASSSGRRATEAFF. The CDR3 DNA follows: TGTGCCAGCAGTTCAGGGAGGAGGGCCACTGAAGCTTTCTTT.